One and the same sample provided the 14 T cell receptor beta chains below, sequenced in a study of blood T cell repertoires in COVID-19. TCRdb's table, derived via immunoSEQ multiplex PCR, lists solely in-frame clones and lacks some. The table includes around 260,000 clones, just over 90% detected once. Sequencing used peripheral blood. These TCRs come from a woman aged 25 to 39 with COVID-19, enrolled during active disease.

The chain joins TRBV5-5 to TRBJ2-1; 7 bases align to TRBD2. Germline loops: CDR1 SGHKS, CDR2 YYEKEE (reference sequence). The CDR3 loop spans 19 amino acids. V was clipped by 0 bases and J by 8 bases; unmatched bases: 20. The CDR3 region has the DNA TGTGCCAGCAGCTTGGCCAGAGGACTGGCGGGAGCTGGAAATGATGAGCAGTTCTTC. This translates into CASSLARGLAGAGNDEQFF.

The sample holds one count of this clone. The chain joins TRBV24-1 to TRBJ2-1; tentative D call: TRBD2 (6 bases). V lost 3 bases, J lost 9 bases, and 17 bases lay in between. This CDR3 is 15 amino acids long. CDR1 and CDR2 from the germline V gene are KGHDR and SFDVKD. The CDR3 reads CATSDAGGLSGEQFF. CDR3 in DNA: TGTGCCACCAGTGATGCCGGGGGTCTTAGCGGTGAGCAGTTCTTC.

The rearrangement uses TRBV6-5 and TRBJ1-5; D remains ambiguous. V was clipped by 7 bases and J by 6 bases, with 13 bases between them. From germline, CDR1 is MNHEY and CDR2 SVGAGI. The CDR3 is 13 residues long. In nucleotides, the CDR3 is TGTGCCAGCATTAAGCAGTCGGGTCAGCCCCAGCATTTT. Translating gives CASIKQSGQPQHF.

Comment on this clone: Other DNA sequences in this sample translate to the same CDR3. The chain recombines TRBV5-1 with TRBJ1-1; 7 nucleotides match TRBD1. Germline V gene lookup returns CDR1 SGHRS and CDR2 YFSETQ. After removal of 4 bases from V and 2 bases from J, the junction contained 5 bases not matched to a gene. The CDR3 covers 14 residues. In nucleotides, the CDR3 is TGCGCCAGCAGCCCCAGGGACAGCAACACTGAAGCTTTCTTT. Its protein product is CASSPRDSNTEAFF.

V is TRBV10-1 and J is TRBJ2-1; TRBD2 agrees at 10 bases. With 3 bases clipped from V and 4 bases from J, the junction kept 3 bases outside the gene matches. CDR3 length equals 15 residues. The germline V gene encodes CDR1 WNHNN and CDR2 SYGVQD (reference sequence). The CDR3 DNA reads TGCGCCAGCAGTGATCCAGCGGGAGGGTACAATGAGCAGTTCTTC. It yields the protein CASSDPAGGYNEQFF.

The rearrangement joins TRBV30 to TRBJ1-2; 7 nucleotides match TRBD1. From germline, CDR1 is GTSNPN and CDR2 SVGIG (reference sequence). J was trimmed by 3 bases and V by 3 bases; bases with no gene match: 10. The CDR3 runs 15 residues. The CDR3 DNA reads as TGTGCCTGGAGACGGGTGCCCCAGGGGGACTATGGCTACACCTTC. Translated: CAWRRVPQGDYGYTF.

The chain has TRBV10-3 and TRBJ2-7, with 9 bases fitting TRBD1. CDR1 is ENHRY, CDR2 SYGVKD, per germline. Trimming took 4 bases from V and 5 from J; bases not matched to a gene: 6. The CDR3 spans 14 residues. The CDR3 here is CAISAGQGIHEQYF. CDR3 bases: TGTGCCATCAGTGCGGGACAGGGTATCCACGAGCAGTACTTC.

V usage is TRBV7-6 and J usage is TRBJ2-2; TRBD2 agrees at 10 bases. V was clipped by 2 bases and J by 6 bases; unmatched bases: 12. Germline CDR1 and CDR2: SGHVS and FNYEAQ. CDR3 length equals 18 residues. The CDR3 sequence: CASSLYLAGARVPGELFF. The CDR3 nucleotides are TGTGCCAGCAGCTTATATCTAGCGGGAGCCCGAGTTCCCGGGGAGCTGTTTTTT.

This chain uses TRBV28 with TRBJ2-6, with 9 nucleotides matching TRBD1. Germline CDR1 and CDR2: MDHEN and SYDVKM. V lost 5 bases, J lost 0 bases, and 23 bases stayed unmatched. The CDR3 length is 23 residues. CDR3 loop: CASSLTWGTGTYQGSSGANVLTF. Here the CDR3 DNA reads TGTGCCAGCAGTCTTACCTGGGGGACAGGGACTTATCAGGGGAGCTCTGGGGCCAACGTCCTGACTTTC.

This rearrangement joins TRBV6-5 to TRBJ2-1; 7 bases are shared with TRBD2. The CDR3 is 15 residues long. The V gene end was trimmed by 6 bases and the J gene end by 7 bases; junction bases not matched to a gene: 12. The V gene's germline CDR1 is MNHEY and CDR2 SVGAGI. The CDR3 region is CASSVLAGERNEQFF. As DNA, the CDR3 is TGTGCCAGCAGCGTTCTGGCGGGAGAAAGAAATGAGCAGTTCTTC.

The V gene is TRBV27, the J gene TRBJ2-1; possibly TRBD1 for D (6 bases). V was shortened by 8 bases and J by 0 bases, with 17 bases between the two germline ends. Per germline, CDR1 MNHEY and CDR2 SMNVEV (reference sequence). CDR3 size: 16 residues. CDR3 loop: CASGPIDRSSYNEQFF. In DNA, the CDR3 is TGTGCCAGCGGCCCGATCGACAGGAGCTCCTACAATGAGCAGTTCTTC.

This clone showed up just a few times. The chain joins TRBV3-1 (or the pseudogene TRBV3-2) to TRBJ1-1; no firm D call. Germline V lookup: CDR1 LGHDT, CDR2 YNNKEL (reference sequence). This CDR3 is built from 11 residues. V dropped 0 bases and J dropped 10 bases, with 6 bases sitting between them. The CDR3 bases are TGTGCCAGCAGCCAAGAGGGGAGAGCTTTCTTT. Protein: CASSQEGRAFF.

This rearrangement joins TRBV20-1 to TRBJ2-1, with TRBD2 matching 9 bases. The germline V gene has CDR1 DFQATT and CDR2 SNEGSKA (reference sequence). The V gene end was trimmed by 3 bases and the J gene end by 4 bases; junction bases not matched to a gene: 7. The CDR3 sequence is 15 residues long. CDR3 sequence: CSASSGGLAYNEQFF. The CDR3 DNA sequence: TGCAGTGCTAGTAGTGGTGGACTAGCGTACAATGAGCAGTTCTTC.

V usage is TRBV7-9 and J usage is TRBJ2-1, with TRBD2 matching over 11 bases. Germline V gives CDR1 SEHNR, CDR2 FQNEAQ (reference sequence). The CDR3 has 17 amino acids. J gave up 7 bases and V 5 bases, and 13 bases lay outside the gene matches. CDR3 nucleotide sequence: TGTGCCAGCAGCCCCCGCGGCGTTAGCGGGAGGGATAATGAGCAGTTCTTC. The encoded protein is CASSPRGVSGRDNEQFF.